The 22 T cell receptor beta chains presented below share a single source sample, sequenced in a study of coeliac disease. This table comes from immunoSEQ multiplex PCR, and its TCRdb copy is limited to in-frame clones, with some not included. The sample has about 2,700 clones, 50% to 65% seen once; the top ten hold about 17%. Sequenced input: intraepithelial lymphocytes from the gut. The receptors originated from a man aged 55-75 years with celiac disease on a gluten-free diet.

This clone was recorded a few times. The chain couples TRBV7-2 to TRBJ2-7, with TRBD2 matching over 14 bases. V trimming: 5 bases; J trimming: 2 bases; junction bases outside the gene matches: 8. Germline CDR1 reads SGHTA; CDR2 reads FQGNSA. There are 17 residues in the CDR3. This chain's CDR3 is CASSLTSGGAPTYEQYF. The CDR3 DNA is TGTGCCAGCAGCCTGACTAGCGGGGGGGCCCCAACCTACGAGCAGTACTTC.

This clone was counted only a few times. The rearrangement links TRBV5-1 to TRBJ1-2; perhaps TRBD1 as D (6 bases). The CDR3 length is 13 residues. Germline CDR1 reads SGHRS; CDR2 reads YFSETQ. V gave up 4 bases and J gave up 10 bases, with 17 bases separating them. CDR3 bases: TGCGCCAGCAGCACAGGACAGCCTGGAGACTACACCTTC. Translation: CASSTGQPGDYTF.

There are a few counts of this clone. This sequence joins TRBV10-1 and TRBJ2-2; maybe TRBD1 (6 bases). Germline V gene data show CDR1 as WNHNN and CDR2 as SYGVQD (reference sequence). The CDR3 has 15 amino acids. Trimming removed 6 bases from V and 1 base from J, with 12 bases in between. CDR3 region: CASRSGTRNTGELFF. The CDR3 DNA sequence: TGCGCCAGCAGATCCGGGACACGGAACACCGGGGAGCTGTTTTTT.

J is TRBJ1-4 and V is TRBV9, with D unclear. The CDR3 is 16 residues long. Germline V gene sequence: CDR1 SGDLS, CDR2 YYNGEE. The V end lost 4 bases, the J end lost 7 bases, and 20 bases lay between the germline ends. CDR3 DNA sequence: TGTGCCAGCAGCCCCAGGTCGGACCCGGGAGGTGAAAAACTGTTTTTT. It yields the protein CASSPRSDPGGEKLFF. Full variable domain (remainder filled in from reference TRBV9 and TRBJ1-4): DSGVTQTPKHLITATGQRVTLRCSPRSGDLSVYWYQQSLDQGLQFLIQYYNGEERAKGNILERFSAQQFPDLHSELNLSSLELGDSALYFCASSPRSDPGGEKLFFGSGTQLSVL.

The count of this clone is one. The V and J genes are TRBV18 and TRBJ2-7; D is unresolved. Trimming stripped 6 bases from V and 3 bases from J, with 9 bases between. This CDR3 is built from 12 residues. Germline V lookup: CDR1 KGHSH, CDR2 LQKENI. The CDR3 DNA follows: TGTGCCAGCTCTTACAGTAACTACGAGCAGTACTTC. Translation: CASSYSNYEQYF.

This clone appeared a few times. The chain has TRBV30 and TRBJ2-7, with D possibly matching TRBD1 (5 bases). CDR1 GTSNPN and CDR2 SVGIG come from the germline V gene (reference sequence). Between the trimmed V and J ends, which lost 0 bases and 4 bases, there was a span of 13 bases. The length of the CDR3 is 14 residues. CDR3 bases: TGTGCCTGGAGTGTTCGGACACAGGTTTACGAGCAGTACTTC. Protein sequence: CAWSVRTQVYEQYF.

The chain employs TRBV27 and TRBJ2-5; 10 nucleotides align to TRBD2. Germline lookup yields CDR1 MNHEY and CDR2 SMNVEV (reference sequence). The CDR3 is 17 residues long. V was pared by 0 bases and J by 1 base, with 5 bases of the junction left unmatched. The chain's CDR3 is CASSLSRLAGAQETQYF. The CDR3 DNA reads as TGTGCCAGCAGTTTATCGAGGCTAGCGGGAGCCCAAGAGACCCAGTACTTC.

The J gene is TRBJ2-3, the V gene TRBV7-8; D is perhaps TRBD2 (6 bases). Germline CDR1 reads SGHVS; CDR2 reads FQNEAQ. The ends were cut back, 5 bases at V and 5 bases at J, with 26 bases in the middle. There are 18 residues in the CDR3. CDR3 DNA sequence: TGTGCCAGCAGCCTAGGCTTGGTTACGGGAGCGAGGGGAGATACGCAGTATTTT. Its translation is CASSLGLVTGARGDTQYF.

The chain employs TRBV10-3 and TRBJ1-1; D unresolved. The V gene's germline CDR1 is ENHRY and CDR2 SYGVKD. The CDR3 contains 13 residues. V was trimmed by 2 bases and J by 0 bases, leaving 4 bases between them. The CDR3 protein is CAISEVMNTEAFF. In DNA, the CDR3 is TGTGCCATCAGTGAGGTCATGAACACTGAAGCTTTCTTT.

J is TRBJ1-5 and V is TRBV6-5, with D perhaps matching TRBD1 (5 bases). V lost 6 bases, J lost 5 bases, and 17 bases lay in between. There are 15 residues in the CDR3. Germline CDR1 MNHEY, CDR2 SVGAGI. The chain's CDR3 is CASSLGRQGHQPQHF. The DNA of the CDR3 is TGTGCCAGCAGCCTAGGGAGGCAGGGCCATCAGCCCCAGCATTTT.

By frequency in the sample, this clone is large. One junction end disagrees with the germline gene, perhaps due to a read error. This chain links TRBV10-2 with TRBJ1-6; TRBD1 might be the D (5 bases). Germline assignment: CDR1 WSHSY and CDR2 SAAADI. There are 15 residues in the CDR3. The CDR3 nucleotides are TGCGCCAGCGGTGAATTCAGGGTTTATAATTCACCCCTCCACTTT. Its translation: CASGEFRVYNSPLHF.

In nucleotides, the CDR3 is TGTGCCAGCAGCCGGTATCCCTACGAGCAGTACTTC. Its translation: CASSRYPYEQYF. The chain employs TRBV7-9 and TRBJ2-7; D is uncertain. The ends were cut back, 5 bases at V and 2 bases at J, with 7 bases in the middle. Germline V CDR1 and CDR2: SEHNR, FQNEAQ (reference sequence). CDR3 length equals 12 residues.

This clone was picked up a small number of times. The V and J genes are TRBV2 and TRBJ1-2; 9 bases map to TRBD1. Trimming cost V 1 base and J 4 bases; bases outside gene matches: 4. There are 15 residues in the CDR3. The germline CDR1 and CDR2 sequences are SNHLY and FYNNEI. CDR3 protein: CASSEGTGGAYGYTF. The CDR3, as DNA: TGTGCCAGCAGTGAAGGAACAGGGGGCGCCTATGGCTACACCTTC. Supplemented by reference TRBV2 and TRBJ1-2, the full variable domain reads EPEVTQTPSHQVTQMGQEVILRCVPISNHLYFYWYRQILGQKVEFLVSFYNNEISEKSEIFDDQFSVERPDGSNFTLKIRSTKLEDSAMYFCASSEGTGGAYGYTFGSGTRLTVV.

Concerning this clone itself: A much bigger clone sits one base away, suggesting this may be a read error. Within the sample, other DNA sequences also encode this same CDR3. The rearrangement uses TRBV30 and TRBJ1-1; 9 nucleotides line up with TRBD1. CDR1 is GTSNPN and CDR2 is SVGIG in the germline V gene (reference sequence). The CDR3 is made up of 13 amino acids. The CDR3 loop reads CAWSSRQGVEAFF. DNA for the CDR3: TGCGCCTGGTCATCGAGACAGGGGGTTGAAGCTTTCTTT.

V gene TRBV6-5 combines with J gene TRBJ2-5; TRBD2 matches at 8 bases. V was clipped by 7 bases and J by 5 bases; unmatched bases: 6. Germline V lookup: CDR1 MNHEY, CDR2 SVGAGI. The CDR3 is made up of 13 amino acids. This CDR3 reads CASTPGRGETQYF. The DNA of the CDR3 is TGTGCCAGCACTCCCGGGAGGGGTGAGACCCAGTACTTC.

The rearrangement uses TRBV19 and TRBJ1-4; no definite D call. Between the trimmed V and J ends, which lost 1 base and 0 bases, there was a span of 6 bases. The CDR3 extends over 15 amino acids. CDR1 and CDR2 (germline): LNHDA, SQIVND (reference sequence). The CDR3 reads CASSIGHTTNEKLFF. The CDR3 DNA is TGTGCCAGTAGTATAGGACATACAACTAATGAAAAACTGTTTTTT.

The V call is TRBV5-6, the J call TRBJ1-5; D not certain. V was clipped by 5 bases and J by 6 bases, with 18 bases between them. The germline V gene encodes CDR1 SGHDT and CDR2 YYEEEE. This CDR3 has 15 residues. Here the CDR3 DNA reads TGTGCCAGCAGTAGAACCGGGAAGGGAATTCAGCCCCAGCATTTT. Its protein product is CASSRTGKGIQPQHF. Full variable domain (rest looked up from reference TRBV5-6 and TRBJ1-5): DAGVTQSPTHLIKTRGQQVTLRCSPKSGHDTVSWYQQALGQGPQFIFQYYEEEERQRGNFPDRFSGHQFPNYSSELNVNALLLGDSALYLCASSRTGKGIQPQHFGDGTRLSIL.

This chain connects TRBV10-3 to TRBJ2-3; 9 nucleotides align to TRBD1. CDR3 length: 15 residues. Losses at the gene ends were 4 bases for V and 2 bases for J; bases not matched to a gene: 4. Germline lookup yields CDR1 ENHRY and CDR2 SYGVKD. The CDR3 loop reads CAISGGQGYTDTQYF. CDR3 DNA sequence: TGTGCCATCAGTGGGGGACAGGGATACACAGATACGCAGTATTTT.

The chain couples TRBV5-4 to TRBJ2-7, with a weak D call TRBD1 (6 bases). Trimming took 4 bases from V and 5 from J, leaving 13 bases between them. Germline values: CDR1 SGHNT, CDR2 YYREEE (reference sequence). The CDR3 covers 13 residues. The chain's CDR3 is CASSHPDRNEQYF. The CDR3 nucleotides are TGTGCCAGCAGCCACCCAGACAGGAACGAGCAGTACTTC.

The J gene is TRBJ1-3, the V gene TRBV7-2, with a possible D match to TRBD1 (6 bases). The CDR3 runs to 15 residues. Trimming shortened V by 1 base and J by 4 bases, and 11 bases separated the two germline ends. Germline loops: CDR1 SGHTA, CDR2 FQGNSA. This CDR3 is CASSLVTGQGNTIYF. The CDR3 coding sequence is TGTGCCAGCAGCTTAGTAACAGGGCAAGGAAACACCATATATTTT.

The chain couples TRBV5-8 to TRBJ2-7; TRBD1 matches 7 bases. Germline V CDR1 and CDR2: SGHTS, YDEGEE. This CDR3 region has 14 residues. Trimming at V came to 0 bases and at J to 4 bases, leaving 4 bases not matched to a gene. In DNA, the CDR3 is TGTGCCAGCAGCTTGGGACCGGGACAGTACGAGCAGTACTTC. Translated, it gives CASSLGPGQYEQYF.

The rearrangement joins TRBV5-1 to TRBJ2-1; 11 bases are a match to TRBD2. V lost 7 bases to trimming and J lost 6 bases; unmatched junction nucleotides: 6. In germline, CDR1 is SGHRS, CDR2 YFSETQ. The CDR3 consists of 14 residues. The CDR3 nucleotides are TGCGCCAGCGCAGGGACTAGCGGCTTCAATGAGCAGTTCTTC. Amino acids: CASAGTSGFNEQFF.